These 6 T cell receptor beta chains were sequenced from one sample in a study of blood T cell repertoires in COVID-19. Repertoires were generated with immunoSEQ multiplex PCR, while TCRdb's copy carries only in-frame clones and drops some. The data contain approximately 280,000 clones, 75% to 90% of them singletons. The sample was peripheral blood. These receptors all come from a woman aged 60-75 years with acute or convalescent COVID-19.

The chain links TRBV7-9 to TRBJ2-1, with TRBD1 identical over 7 bases. J lost 2 bases, V lost 0 bases, and 10 bases had no gene match. This CDR3 is 18 amino acids long. CDR1 is SEHNR, CDR2 FQNEAQ, per germline (reference sequence). CDR3 DNA: TGTGCCAGCAGCTTAGCGCCGACAGGGCTCATCGCCTACAATGAGCAGTTCTTC. Translated: CASSLAPTGLIAYNEQFF.

J is TRBJ2-7 and V is TRBV6-2 or TRBV6-3, with no clear D. The CDR3 covers 14 residues. Germline-derived CDR1 and CDR2 are MNHEY and SVGEGT. V dropped 4 bases and J dropped 2 bases, with 12 bases sitting between them. DNA for the CDR3: TGTGCCAGCAGTTCCACAGTGGGCCCCTACGAGCAGTACTTC. This gives the protein CASSSTVGPYEQYF.

This sequence joins TRBV28 and TRBJ1-2, with a weak D call TRBD1 (6 bases). Germline CDR1 is MDHEN and CDR2 is SYDVKM. V was trimmed by 6 bases and J by 4 bases, leaving 24 bases between them. The CDR3 has 17 residues. The DNA of the CDR3 is TGTGCCAGCAGCCTGGGGGCGGCGGGCTCCGTTGGCTATGGCTACACCTTC. Amino acid sequence: CASSLGAAGSVGYGYTF.

The chain employs TRBV11-2 and TRBJ2-2, with 7 positions matching TRBD1. Trimming cost V 6 bases and J 6 bases; bases outside gene matches: 7. The CDR3 contains 14 residues. The germline V gene has CDR1 SGHAT and CDR2 FQNNGV. The CDR3 nucleotides are TGTGCCAGCAGGACAGGGTGGCTCCCCGGGGAGCTGTTTTTT. This sequence encodes CASRTGWLPGELFF.

For the CDR3, the DNA is TGTGCCACCAGTGATCCGACAGGGAGCAGCACAGATACGCAGTATTTT. This sequence encodes CATSDPTGSSTDTQYF. V gene TRBV24-1 combines with J gene TRBJ2-3, with 7 bases fitting TRBD1. This CDR3 region has 16 residues. The germline CDR1 and CDR2 sequences are KGHDR and SFDVKD. J lost 0 bases, V lost 3 bases, and 5 bases had no gene match.

This chain uses TRBV2 with TRBJ2-1; D might be TRBD1 (5 bases). V lost 6 bases to trimming and J lost 10 bases, with 13 bases between them. There are 12 residues in the CDR3. CDR1 is SNHLY, CDR2 FYNNEI, per germline. CDR3 amino acids: CASSARAGEQFF. CDR3 bases: TGTGCCAGCAGCGCCAGGGCAGGGGAGCAGTTCTTC.